The sequence of this TCR beta chain was determined in a study of blood T cell repertoires in COVID-19. Study-wide context: Material from acute and convalescent COVID-19 was sourced from the United States, Italy and Spain.

This clone was seen just once. Original processing methods: Reference gene primer amplification in the assay estimated nucleated cell counts. The data were produced by immunoSEQ multiplex PCR, yet TCRdb's version contains in-frame clones alone and is incomplete. Clonal size and the V and J genes are those of that table, whereas D and trimming came from the DNA. The data contain 150,000 to 200,000 clones, 85% to 90% of them singletons. Looked up from germline, CDR1 is SQVTM and CDR2 is ANQGSEA. The V segment lost 7 bases and the J segment 4 bases; nucleotides outside the gene matches: 9. The CDR3 totals 13 residues.

The specimen was peripheral blood. The chain joins TRBV29-1 to TRBJ2-5; TRBD1 agrees at 7 bases. The TCR comes from a man aged 50-60 years who had recovered from COVID-19. In nucleotides, the CDR3 is TGCAGCGCGCGAGGGGGCCAGGGAGAGACCCAGTACTTC. Its protein product is CSARGGQGETQYF.